This TCR beta chain originates from a study of T-cell memory formation after mild COVID-19. Study-level information: Largely donor-specific TCR clusters were found.

The CDR3 runs to 14 residues. Germline lookup yields CDR1 KGHDR and CDR2 SFDVKD. The germline V and J ends were trimmed by 3 bases and 6 bases, with 10 bases remaining between them. TCR alpha and TCR beta cDNA libraries carrying sample barcodes and UMIs were produced by 5'RACE using constant-segment primers. TCRdb re-derived calls from the 5' RACE reads in MiXCR, one entry per CDR3 protein. The sample lists about 600,000 distinct CDR3 sequences, approximately 21% occurring once. This clonotype turned up a few times. The J gene is TRBJ2-2, the V gene TRBV24-1; no clear D gene. The sample taken for sequencing was PBMCs or a T cell subset sorted from them (not recorded which). This TCR was sampled from an adult woman who had mild COVID-19 (a few samples of this study predate the infection). Cell type and time point are not known. The CDR3 here is CATSDPRPPGELFF. CDR3 sequence (DNA): TGTGCCACCAGTGATCCTAGACCCCCCGGGGAGCTGTTTTTT.